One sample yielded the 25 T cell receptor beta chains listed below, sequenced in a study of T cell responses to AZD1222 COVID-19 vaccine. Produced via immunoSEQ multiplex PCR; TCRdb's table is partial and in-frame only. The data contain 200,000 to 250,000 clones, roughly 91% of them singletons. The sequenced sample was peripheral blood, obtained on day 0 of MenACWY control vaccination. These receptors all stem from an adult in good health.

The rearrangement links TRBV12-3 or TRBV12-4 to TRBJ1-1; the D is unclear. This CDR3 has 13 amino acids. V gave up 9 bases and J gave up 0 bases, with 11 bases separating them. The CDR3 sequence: CASTGLLNTEAFF. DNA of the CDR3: TGTGCCAGTACCGGGCTCTTGAACACTGAAGCTTTCTTT.

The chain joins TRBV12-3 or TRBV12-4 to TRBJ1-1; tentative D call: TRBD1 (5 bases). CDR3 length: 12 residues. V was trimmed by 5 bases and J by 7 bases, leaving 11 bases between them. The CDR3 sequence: CASSPGPGEAFF. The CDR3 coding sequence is TGTGCCAGCAGTCCAGGGCCGGGTGAAGCTTTCTTT.

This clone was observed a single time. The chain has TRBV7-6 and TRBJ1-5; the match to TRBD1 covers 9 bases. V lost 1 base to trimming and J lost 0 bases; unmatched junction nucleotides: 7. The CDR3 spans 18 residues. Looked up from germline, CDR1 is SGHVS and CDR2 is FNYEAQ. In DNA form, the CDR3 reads TGTGCCAGCAGCTTAGATAGTGGACAGGGGAATAGCAATCAGCCCCAGCATTTT. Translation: CASSLDSGQGNSNQPQHF.

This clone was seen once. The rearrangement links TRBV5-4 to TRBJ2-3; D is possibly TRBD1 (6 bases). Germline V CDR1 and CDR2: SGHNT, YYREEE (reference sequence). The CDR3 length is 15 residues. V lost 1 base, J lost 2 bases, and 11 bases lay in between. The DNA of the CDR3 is TGTGCCAGCAGCTTGCCCGGACAGATCACAGATACGCAGTATTTT. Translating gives CASSLPGQITDTQYF.

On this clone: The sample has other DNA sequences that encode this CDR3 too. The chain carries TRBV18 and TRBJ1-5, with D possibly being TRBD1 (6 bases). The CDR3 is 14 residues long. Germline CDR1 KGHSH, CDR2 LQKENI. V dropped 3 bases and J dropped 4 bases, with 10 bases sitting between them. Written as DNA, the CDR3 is TGTGCCAGCTCACCTCAAGGGGGAAATCAGCCCCAGCATTTT. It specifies CASSPQGGNQPQHF.

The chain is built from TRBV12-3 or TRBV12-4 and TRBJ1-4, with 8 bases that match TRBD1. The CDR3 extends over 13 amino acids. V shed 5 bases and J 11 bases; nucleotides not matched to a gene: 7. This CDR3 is CASSGRTGWKLFF. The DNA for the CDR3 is TGTGCCAGCAGTGGACGGACAGGGTGGAAACTGTTTTTT.

The CDR3 region is CASSQVRGYEQYF. The CDR3 DNA reads TGTGCCAGCAGCCAGGTACGGGGATACGAGCAGTACTTC. The chain is built from TRBV6-5 and TRBJ2-7, with D perhaps matching TRBD2 (5 bases). Trimming pared 6 bases from V and 4 bases from J, leaving 13 bases between. CDR1 is MNHEY, CDR2 SVGAGI, per germline. This CDR3 has 13 amino acids.

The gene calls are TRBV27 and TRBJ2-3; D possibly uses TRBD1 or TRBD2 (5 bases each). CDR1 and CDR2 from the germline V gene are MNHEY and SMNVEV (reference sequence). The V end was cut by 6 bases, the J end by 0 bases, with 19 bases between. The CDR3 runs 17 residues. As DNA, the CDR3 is TGTGCCAGCAGACTCGGGGCTATCGCGTCTAGCACAGATACGCAGTATTTT. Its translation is CASRLGAIASSTDTQYF.

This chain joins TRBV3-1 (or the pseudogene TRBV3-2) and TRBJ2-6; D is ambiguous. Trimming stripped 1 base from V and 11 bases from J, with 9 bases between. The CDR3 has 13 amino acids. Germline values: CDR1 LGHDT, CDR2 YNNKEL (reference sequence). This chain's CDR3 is CASSQGTWDVLTF. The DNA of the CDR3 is TGTGCCAGCAGCCAAGGTACCTGGGACGTCCTGACTTTC.

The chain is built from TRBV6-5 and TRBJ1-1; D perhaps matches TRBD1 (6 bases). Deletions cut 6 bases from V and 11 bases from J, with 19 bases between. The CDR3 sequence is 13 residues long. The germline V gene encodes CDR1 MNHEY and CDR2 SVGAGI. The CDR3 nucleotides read TGTGCCAGCAGCATGGACAGTGGCCGTTGGGCTTTCTTT. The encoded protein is CASSMDSGRWAFF.

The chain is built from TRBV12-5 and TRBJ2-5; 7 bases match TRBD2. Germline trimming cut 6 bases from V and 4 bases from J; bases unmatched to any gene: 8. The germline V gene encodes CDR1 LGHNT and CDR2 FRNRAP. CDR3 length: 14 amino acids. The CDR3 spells CASGPGGTRETQYF. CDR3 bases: TGTGCTAGTGGCCCGGGGGGAACTCGAGAGACCCAGTACTTC.

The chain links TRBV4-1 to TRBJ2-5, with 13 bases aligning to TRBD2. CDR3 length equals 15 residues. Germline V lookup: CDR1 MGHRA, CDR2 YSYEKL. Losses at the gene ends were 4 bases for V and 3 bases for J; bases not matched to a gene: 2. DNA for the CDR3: TGCGCCAGCAGCCTCGGGACTAGCGGGGAAGAGACCCAGTACTTC. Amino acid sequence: CASSLGTSGEETQYF.

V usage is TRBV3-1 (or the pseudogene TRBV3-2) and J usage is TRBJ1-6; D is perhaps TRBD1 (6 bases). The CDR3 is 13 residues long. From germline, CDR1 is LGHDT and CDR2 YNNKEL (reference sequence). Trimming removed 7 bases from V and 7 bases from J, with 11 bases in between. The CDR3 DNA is TGTGCCAGCATTGAAGGGGGGAATTCACCCCTCCACTTT. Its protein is CASIEGGNSPLHF.

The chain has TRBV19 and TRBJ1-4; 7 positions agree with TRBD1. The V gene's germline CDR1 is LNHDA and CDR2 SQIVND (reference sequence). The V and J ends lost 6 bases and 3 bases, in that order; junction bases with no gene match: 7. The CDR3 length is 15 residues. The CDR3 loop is CASRPVQGPNEKLFF. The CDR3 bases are TGTGCCAGTAGGCCCGTACAGGGGCCTAATGAAAAACTGTTTTTT.

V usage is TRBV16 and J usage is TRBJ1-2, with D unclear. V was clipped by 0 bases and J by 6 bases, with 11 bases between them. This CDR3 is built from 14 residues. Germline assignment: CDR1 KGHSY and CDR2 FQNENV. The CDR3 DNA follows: TGTGCCAGCAGCCAATCGACCGTCGGGGATGGCTACACCTTC. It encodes CASSQSTVGDGYTF.

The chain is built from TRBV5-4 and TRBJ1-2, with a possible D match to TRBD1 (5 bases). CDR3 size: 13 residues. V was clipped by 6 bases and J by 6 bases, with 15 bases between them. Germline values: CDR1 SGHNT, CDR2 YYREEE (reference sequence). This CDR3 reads CASKIRGFDGYTF. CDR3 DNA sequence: TGTGCCAGCAAAATAAGGGGTTTCGATGGCTACACCTTC.

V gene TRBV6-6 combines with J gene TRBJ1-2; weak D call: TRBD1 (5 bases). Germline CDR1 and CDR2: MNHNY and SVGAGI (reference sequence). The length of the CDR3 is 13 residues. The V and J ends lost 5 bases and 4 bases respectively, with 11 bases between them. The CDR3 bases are TGTGCCAGCAGTACCACCGGGGCCTATGGCTACACCTTC. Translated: CASSTTGAYGYTF.

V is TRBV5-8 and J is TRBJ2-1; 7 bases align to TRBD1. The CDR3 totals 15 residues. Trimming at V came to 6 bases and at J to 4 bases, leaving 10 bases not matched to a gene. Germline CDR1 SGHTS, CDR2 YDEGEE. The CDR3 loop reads CASNYPGQPYNEQFF. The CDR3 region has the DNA TGTGCCAGCAACTATCCGGGACAGCCTTACAATGAGCAGTTCTTC.

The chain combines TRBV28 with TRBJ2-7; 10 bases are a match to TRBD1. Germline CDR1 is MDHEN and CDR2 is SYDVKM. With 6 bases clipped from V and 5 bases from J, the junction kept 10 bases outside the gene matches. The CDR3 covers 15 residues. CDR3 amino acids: CASREAGTGVHEQYF. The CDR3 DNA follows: TGTGCCAGCAGGGAAGCGGGGACAGGGGTGCACGAGCAGTACTTC. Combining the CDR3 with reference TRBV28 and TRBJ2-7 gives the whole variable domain DVKVTQSSRYLVKRTGEKVFLECVQDMDHENMFWYRQDPGLGLRLIYFSYDVKMKEKGDIPEGYSVSREKKERFSLILESASTNQTSMYLCASREAGTGVHEQYFGPGTRLTVT.

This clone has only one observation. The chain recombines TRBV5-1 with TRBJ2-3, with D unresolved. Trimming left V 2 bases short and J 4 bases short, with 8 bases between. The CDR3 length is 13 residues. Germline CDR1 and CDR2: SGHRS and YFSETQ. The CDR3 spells CASSLPSPDTQYF. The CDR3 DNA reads TGCGCCAGCAGCTTACCCTCCCCAGATACGCAGTATTTT.

The CDR3 region is CASSLLARVGNTIYF. DNA for the CDR3: TGTGCCAGCAGCTTACTAGCCAGGGTCGGAAACACCATATATTTT. The V and J genes are TRBV13 and TRBJ1-3; a possible D gene is TRBD1 (5 bases). V lost 2 bases to trimming and J lost 4 bases, with 12 bases between them. The CDR3 is 15 residues long. Germline CDR1 is PRHDT and CDR2 is FYEKMQ (reference sequence).

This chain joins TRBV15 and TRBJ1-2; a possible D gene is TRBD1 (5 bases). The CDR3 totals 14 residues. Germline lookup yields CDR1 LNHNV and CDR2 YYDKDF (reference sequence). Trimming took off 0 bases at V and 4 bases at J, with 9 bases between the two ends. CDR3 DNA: TGTGCCACCAGCAGAGATCGGAGGGGCTATGGCTACACCTTC. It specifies CATSRDRRGYGYTF. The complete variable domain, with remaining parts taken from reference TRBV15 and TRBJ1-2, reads DAMVIQNPRYQVTQFGKPVTLSCSQTLNHNVMYWYQQKSSQAPKLLFHYYDKDFNNEADTPDNFQSRRPNTSFCFLDIRSPGLGDTAMYLCATSRDRRGYGYTFGSGTRLTVV.

The CDR3 DNA sequence: TGTGCCAGCAGGAACGGACACATCTATGGCTACACCTTC. Its translation: CASRNGHIYGYTF. The chain links TRBV6-5 to TRBJ1-2; D may be TRBD1 (5 bases). CDR1 is MNHEY, CDR2 SVGAGI, per germline. This CDR3 region has 13 residues. The germline V and J ends were trimmed by 6 bases and 4 bases, with 12 bases remaining between them.

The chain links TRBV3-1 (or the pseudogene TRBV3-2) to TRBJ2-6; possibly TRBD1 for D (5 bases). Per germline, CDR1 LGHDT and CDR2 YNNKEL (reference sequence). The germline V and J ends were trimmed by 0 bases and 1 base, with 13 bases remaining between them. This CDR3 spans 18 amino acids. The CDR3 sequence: CASSQETGWGSGANVLTF. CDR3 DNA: TGTGCCAGCAGCCAAGAAACAGGATGGGGATCTGGGGCCAACGTCCTGACTTTC.

The CDR3 region has the DNA TGTGCCAGCAGACCCGGGTTAAATCAGCCCCAGCATTTT. Translation: CASRPGLNQPQHF. The chain uses TRBV3-1 (or the pseudogene TRBV3-2) and TRBJ1-5; D is undetermined. The CDR3 consists of 13 residues. V was pared by 6 bases and J by 4 bases, with 10 bases between. Germline-derived CDR1 and CDR2 are LGHDT and YNNKEL (reference sequence).